The 2 T cell receptor beta chains below all came from one sample that was sequenced in a study of OX40 agonist ivuxolimab in advanced cancers. The table came from immunoSEQ multiplex PCR; TCRdb's copy has only in-frame clones and leaves some out. The table has 52,000 or so clones, 85% to 95% seen once. The source was CD4+ or CD8+ T cells sorted from blood, collected in a trial of the OX40 agonist ivuxolimab. These TCRs come from an adult with an advanced solid tumor such as melanoma, head and neck, liver or kidney cancer.

The table lists this clone with a few counts. Written as DNA, the CDR3 is TGTGCCAGCAGCAAAGACGGGAAAGAGGAGCAGTACTTC. Its translation is CASSKDGKEEQYF. The chain links TRBV21-1 to TRBJ2-7; TRBD2, as called in the table, went unchecked against the DNA. TRBV21-1 is shown as a pseudogene. The CDR3 is made up of 13 amino acids.

The CDR3 nucleotides are TGTGCCAGCCGGGGCTACAATGAGCAGTTCTTC. Translated: CASRGYNEQFF. The chain links TRBV27 to TRBJ2-1, with D perhaps matching TRBD2 (5 bases). The ends were cut back, 8 bases at V and 3 bases at J, with 5 bases in the middle. CDR1 is MNHEY and CDR2 is SMNVEV in the germline V gene (reference sequence). The CDR3 loop spans 11 amino acids.